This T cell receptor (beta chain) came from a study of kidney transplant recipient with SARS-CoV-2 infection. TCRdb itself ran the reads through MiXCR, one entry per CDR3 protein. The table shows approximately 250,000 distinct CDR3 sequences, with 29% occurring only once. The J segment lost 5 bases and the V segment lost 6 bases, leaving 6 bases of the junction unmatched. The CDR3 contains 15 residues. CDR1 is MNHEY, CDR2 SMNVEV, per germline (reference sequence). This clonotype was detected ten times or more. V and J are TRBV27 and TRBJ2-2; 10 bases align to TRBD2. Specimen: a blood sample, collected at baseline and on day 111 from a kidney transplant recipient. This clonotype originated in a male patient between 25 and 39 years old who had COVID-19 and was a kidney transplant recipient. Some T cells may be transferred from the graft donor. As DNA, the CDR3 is TGTGCCAGCAGCTTAGCGGGAGGAGGTACCGGGGAGCTGTTTTTT. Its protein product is CASSLAGGGTGELFF.